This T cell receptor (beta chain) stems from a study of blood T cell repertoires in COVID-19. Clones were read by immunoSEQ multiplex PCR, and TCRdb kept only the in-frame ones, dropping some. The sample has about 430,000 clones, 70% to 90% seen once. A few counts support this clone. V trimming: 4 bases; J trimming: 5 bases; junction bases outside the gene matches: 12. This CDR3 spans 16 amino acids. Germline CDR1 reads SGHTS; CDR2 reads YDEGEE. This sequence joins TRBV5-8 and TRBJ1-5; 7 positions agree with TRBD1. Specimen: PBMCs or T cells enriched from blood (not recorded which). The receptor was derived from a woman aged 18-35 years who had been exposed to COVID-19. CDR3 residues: CASSLYLTGNDQPQHF. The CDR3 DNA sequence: TGTGCCAGCAGCCTATACCTGACAGGGAACGATCAGCCCCAGCATTTT.